The entry below gives a single TCR beta chain sequence along with its context. Seattle patients were enrolled during active infection and followed longitudinally. This record comes from a study of blood T cell repertoires in COVID-19. The trim removed 3 bases at V and 6 bases at J, leaving 5 bases unmatched. Germline CDR1 is KGHSH and CDR2 is LQKENI. The CDR3 loop spans 14 amino acids. Measured with immunoSEQ multiplex PCR; TCRdb has only the in-frame clones, and not every one. The sample yields about 300,000 clones, 85% to 90% seen once. Specimen: peripheral blood. The J gene is TRBJ2-7, the V gene TRBV18; 10 bases fit TRBD1. The sequence was collected from a woman aged 50 to 65 with COVID-19, enrolled during active disease. The CDR3 DNA reads as TGTGCCAGCTCACCCGGGACAGGGGCTTTCGAGCAGTACTTC. The encoded protein is CASSPGTGAFEQYF.